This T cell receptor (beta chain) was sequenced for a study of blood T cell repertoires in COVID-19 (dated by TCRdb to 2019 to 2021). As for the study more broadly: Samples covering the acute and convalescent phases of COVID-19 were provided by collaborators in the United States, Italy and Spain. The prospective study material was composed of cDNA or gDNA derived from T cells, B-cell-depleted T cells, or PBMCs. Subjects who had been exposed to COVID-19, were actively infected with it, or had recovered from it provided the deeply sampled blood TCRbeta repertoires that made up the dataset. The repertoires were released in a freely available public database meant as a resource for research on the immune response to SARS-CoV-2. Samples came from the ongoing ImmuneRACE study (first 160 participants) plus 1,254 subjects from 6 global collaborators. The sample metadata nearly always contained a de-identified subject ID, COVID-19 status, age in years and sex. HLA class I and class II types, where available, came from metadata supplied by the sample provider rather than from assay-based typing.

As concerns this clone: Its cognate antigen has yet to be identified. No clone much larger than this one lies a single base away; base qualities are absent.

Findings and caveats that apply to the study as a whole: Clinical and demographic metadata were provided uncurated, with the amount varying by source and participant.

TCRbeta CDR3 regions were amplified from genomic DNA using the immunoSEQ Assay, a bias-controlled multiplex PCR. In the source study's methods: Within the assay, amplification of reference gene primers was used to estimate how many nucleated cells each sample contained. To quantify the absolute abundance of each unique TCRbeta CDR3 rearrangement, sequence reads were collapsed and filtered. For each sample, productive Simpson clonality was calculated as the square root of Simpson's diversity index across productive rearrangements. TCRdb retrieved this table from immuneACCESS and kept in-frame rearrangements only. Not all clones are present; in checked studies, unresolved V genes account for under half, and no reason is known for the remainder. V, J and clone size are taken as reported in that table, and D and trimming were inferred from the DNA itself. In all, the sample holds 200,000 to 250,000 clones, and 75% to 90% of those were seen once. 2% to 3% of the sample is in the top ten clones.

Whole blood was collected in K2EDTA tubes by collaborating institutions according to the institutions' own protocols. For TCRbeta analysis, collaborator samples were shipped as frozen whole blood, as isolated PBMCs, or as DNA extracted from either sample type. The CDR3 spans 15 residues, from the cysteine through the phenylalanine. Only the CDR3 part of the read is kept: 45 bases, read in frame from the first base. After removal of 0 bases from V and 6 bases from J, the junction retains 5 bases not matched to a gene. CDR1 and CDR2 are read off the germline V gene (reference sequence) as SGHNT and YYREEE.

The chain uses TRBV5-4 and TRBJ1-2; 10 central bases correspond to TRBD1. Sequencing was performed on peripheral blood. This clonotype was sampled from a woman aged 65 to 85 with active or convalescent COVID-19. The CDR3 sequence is CASSLDLTGGDGYTF. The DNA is TGTGCCAGCAGCTTGGACCTGACAGGGGGCGATGGCTACACCTTC. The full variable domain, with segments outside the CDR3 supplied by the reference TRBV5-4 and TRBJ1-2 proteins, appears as ETGVTQSPTHLIKTRGQQVTLRCSSQSGHNTVSWYQQALGQGPQFIFQYYREEENGRGNFPPRFSGLQFPNYSSELNVNALELDDSALYLCASSLDLTGGDGYTFGSGTRLTVV.